Reported below is one T cell receptor (beta chain). This specimen comes from a study of shared clonotypes between healthy human individuals. Unsorted samples drew genomic DNA from 70 million to 95 million PBMCs. Each unsorted PBMC replicate got 300 ng genomic DNA, tens of thousands of genomes. Per the study methods: Filtering of immunoSEQ junctional sequences could not match full-length read filtering. Measured with immunoSEQ multiplex PCR; TCRdb has only the in-frame clones, and not every one. V and J calls and clone size follow that table, whereas D and trimming were derived from the DNA. The data hold some 510,000 clones, with 79% observed a single time. Trimming removed 4 bases from V and 4 bases from J, with 13 bases in between. CDR1 MNHEY and CDR2 SMNVEV come from the germline V gene (reference sequence). The CDR3 loop spans 14 amino acids.

The clonotype comes from a woman aged 40 to 55 in good health. Some clones in this sample may be carry-over from other donors' samples. Input material: PBMCs. The rearrangement uses TRBV27 and TRBJ1-2, with D tentatively TRBD1 (6 bases). The CDR3 nucleotides are TGTGCCAGCAGTTCCAACAGGGAGGGCTATGGCTACACCTTC. Protein: CASSSNREGYGYTF.